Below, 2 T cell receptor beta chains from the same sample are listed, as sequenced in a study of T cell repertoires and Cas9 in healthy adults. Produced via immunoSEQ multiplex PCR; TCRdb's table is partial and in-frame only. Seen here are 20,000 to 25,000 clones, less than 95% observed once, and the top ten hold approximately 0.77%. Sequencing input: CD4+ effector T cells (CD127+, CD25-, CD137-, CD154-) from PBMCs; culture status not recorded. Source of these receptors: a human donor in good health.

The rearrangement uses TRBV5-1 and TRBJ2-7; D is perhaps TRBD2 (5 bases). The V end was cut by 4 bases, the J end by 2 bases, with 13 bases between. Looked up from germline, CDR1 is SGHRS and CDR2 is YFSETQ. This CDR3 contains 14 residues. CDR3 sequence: CASSNLGGTYEQYF. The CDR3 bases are TGCGCCAGCAGCAACCTAGGAGGTACCTACGAGCAGTACTTC.

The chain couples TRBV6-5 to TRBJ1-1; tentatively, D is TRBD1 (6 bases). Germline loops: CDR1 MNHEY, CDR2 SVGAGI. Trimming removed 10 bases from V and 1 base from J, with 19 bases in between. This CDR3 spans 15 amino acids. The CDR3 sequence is CATIPPGGANTEAFF. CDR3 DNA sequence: TGTGCCACCATACCACCCGGGGGCGCGAACACTGAAGCTTTCTTT.